This entry is about one T cell receptor beta chain. J gave up 4 bases and V 7 bases, and 4 bases lay outside the gene matches. Germline CDR1 reads ENHRY; CDR2 reads SYGVKD. The CDR3 sequence is 13 residues long. The table came from immunoSEQ multiplex PCR; TCRdb's copy has only in-frame clones and leaves some out. The sample records about 2.4 million clones, just over 90% being singletons. These data originate in a study of shared clonotypes between healthy human individuals. Overall study: Each donor's CD4 naive and CD4 memory cells filled three plates apiece, CD8 naive two, and CD8 memory one.

The source material was naive CD4+ T cells sorted from blood. Subset in this sample: CD45RA+ positively selected. The chain joins TRBV10-3 to TRBJ2-7; 10 bases match TRBD1. This clonotype was obtained from a man between 18 and 35 years old in good health. DNA for the CDR3: TGTGCCATCACCTTGGGACAGGGGTACGAGCAGTACTTC. This encodes CAITLGQGYEQYF.